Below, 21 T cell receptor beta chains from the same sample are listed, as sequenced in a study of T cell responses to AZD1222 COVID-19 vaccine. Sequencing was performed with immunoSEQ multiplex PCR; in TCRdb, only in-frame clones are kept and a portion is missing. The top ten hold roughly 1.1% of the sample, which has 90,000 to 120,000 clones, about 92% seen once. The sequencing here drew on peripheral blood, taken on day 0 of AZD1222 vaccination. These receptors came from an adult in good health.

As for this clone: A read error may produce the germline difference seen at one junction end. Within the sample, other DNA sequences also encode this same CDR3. This chain's CDR3 is CAISEVRESSYEQYF. CDR3 DNA sequence: TGTGCCATCAGTGAGGTTAGAGAATCCTCCTACGAGCAGTACTTT. This chain joins TRBV10-3 and TRBJ2-7; no clear D. CDR3 length: 15 amino acids. CDR1 ENHRY and CDR2 SYGVKD come from the germline V gene.

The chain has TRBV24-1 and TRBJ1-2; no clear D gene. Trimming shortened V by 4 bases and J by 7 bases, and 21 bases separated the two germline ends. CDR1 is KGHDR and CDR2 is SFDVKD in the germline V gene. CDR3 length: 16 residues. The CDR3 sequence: CATSDKTGPGGSGYTF. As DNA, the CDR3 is TGTGCCACCAGTGACAAAACCGGGCCCGGAGGTAGTGGCTACACCTTC.

The CDR3 spells CATRLDRASNEKLFF. CDR3 nucleotides: TGTGCCACCAGGTTAGACAGGGCTTCTAATGAAAAACTGTTTTTT. The chain couples TRBV15 to TRBJ1-4, with 7 bases aligning to TRBD1. The V gene end was trimmed by 6 bases and the J gene end by 3 bases; junction bases not matched to a gene: 7. Germline assignment: CDR1 LNHNV and CDR2 YYDKDF (reference sequence). This CDR3 spans 15 amino acids.

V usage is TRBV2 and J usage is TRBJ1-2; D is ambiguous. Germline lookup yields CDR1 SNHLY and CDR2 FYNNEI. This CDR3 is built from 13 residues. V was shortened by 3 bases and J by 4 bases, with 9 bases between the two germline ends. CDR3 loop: CASSDPGAYGYTF. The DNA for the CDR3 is TGTGCCAGCAGTGATCCGGGAGCCTATGGCTACACCTTC.

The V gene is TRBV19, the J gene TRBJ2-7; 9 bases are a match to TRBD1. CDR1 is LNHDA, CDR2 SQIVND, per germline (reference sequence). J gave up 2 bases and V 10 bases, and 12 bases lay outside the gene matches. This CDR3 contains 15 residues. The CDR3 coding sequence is TGTGCCACTACAGCCGGGACAGGGATCGCCTACGAGCAGTACTTC. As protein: CATTAGTGIAYEQYF.

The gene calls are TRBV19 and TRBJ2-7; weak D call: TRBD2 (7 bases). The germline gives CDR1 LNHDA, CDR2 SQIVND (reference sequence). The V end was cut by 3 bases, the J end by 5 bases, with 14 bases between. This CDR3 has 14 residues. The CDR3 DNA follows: TGTGCCAGTAGTATTGGGGGGGGCCCCAACGAGCAGTACTTC. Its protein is CASSIGGGPNEQYF.

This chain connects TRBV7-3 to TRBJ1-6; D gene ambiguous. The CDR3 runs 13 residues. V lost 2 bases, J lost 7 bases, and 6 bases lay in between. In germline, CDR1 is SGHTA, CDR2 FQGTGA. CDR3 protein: CASSLGGNSPLHF. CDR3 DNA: TGTGCCAGCAGCTTAGGCGGGAATTCACCCCTCCACTTT.

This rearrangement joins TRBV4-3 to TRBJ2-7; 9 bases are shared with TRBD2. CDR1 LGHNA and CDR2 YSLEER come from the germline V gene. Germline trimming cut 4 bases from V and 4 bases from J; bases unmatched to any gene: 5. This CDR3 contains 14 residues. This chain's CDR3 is CASSLGAGGYEQYF. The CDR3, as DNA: TGCGCCAGCAGCCTGGGAGCGGGAGGATACGAGCAGTACTTC.

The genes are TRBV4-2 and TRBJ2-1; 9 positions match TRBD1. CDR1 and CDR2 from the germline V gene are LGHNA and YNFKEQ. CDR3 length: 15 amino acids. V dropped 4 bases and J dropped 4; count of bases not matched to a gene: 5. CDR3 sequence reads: CASSPAGQGYNEQFF. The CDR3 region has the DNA TGTGCCAGCAGCCCGGCGGGACAGGGTTACAATGAGCAGTTCTTC.

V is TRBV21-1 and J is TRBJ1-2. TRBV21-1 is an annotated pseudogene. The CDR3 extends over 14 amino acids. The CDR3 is CAAIEPGDFYGYTF. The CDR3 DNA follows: TGTGCCGCGATCGAGCCAGGCGACTTCTATGGCTACACCTTC.

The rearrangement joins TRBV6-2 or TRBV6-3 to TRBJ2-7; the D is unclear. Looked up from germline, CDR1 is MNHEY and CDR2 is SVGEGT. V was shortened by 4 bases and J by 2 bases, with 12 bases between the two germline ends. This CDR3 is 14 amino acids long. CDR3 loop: CASSSLSPPYEQYF. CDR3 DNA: TGTGCCAGCAGTTCATTAAGTCCCCCCTACGAGCAGTACTTC.

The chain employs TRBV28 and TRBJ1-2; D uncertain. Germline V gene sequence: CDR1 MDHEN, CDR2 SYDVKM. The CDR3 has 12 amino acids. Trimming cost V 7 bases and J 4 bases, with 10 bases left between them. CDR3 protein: CASTLLGYGYTF. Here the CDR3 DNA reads TGTGCCAGCACCCTCTTGGGCTATGGCTACACCTTC.

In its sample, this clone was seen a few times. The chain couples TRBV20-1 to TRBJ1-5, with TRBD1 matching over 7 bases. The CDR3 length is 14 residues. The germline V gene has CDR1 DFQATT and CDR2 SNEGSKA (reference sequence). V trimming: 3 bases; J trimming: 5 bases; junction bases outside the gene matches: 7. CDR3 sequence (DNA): TGCAGTGCTAGTGAACAGGGGCGGGATCAGCCCCAGCATTTT. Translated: CSASEQGRDQPQHF.

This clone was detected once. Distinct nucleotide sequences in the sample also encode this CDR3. As DNA, the CDR3 is TGTGCCAGCAGCTCCTACACCGGGGAGCTGTTTTTT. This codes for CASSSYTGELFF. This chain joins TRBV11-3 and TRBJ2-2; D unresolved. Germline CDR1 SGHNT, CDR2 YENEEA. The CDR3 is 12 amino acids. V lost 4 bases, J lost 3 bases, and 3 bases lay in between. Full variable domain (rest looked up from reference TRBV11-3 and TRBJ2-2): EAGVVQSPRYKIIEKKQPVAFWCNPISGHNTLYWYLQNLGQGPELLIRYENEEAVDDSQLPKDRFSAERLKGVDSTLKIQPAELGDSAVYLCASSSYTGELFFGEGSRLTVL.

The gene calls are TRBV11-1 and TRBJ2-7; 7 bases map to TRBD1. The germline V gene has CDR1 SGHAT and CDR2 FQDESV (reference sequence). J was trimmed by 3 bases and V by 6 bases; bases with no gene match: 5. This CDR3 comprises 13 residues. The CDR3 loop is CASRNRDSYEQYF. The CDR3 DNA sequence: TGTGCCAGCAGAAACCGGGACAGCTACGAGCAGTACTTC.

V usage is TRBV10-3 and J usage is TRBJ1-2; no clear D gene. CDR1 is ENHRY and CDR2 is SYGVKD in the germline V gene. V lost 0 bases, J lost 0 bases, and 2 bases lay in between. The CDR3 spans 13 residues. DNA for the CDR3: TGTGCCATCAGTGAGTCGACTAACTATGGCTACACCTTC. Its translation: CAISESTNYGYTF.

The DNA of the CDR3 is TGTGCCAGCAGCGCTAGCGGGTATAGCACAGATACGCAGTATTTT. It encodes CASSASGYSTDTQYF. This sequence joins TRBV9 and TRBJ2-3; the match to TRBD2 covers 8 bases. The germline V gene has CDR1 SGDLS and CDR2 YYNGEE. This CDR3 spans 15 amino acids. J gave up 0 bases and V 3 bases, and 3 bases lay outside the gene matches.

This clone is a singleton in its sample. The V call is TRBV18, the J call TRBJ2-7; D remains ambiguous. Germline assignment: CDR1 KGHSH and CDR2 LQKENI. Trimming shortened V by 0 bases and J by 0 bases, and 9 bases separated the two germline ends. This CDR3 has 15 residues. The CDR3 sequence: CASSPPFPASYEQYF. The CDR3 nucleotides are TGTGCCAGCTCACCACCCTTCCCAGCCTCCTACGAGCAGTACTTC. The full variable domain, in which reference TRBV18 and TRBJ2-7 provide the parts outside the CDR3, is NAGVMQNPRHLVRRRGQEARLRCSPMKGHSHVYWYRQLPEEGLKFMVYLQKENIIDESGMPKERFSAEFPKEGPSILRIQQVVRGDSAAYFCASSPPFPASYEQYFGPGTRLTVT.

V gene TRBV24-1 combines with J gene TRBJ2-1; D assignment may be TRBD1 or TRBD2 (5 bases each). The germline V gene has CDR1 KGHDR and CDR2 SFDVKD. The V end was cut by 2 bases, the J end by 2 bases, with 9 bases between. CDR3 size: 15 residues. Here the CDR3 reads CATSDSGSPYNEQFF. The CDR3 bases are TGTGCCACCAGTGATTCAGGGAGTCCCTACAATGAGCAGTTCTTC.

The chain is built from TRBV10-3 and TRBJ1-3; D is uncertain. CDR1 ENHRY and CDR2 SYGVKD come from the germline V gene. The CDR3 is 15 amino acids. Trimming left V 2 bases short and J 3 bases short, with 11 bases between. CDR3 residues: CAISEPTGIGNTIYF. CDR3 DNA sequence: TGTGCCATCAGTGAGCCCACCGGGATTGGAAACACCATATATTTT.

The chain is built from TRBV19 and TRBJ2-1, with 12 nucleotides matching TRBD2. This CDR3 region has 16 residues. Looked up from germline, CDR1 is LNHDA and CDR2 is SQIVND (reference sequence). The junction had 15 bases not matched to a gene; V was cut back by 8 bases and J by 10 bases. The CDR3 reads CASGLTSGGPISEQFF. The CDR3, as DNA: TGTGCCAGTGGCCTGACTAGCGGGGGCCCAATCAGCGAGCAGTTCTTC.